These 28 T cell receptor beta chains were all obtained from the same sample, sequenced in a study of T cell changes during pregnancy in multiple sclerosis. Libraries were prepared by immunoSEQ multiplex PCR; TCRdb keeps only in-frame clonotypes and omits some of them. The sample includes about 58,000 clones, under 95% of them seen just once. The material sequenced was CD4+ T cells from peripheral blood mononuclear cells, taken after pregnancy. The receptors stem from a female donor in good health, enrolled as a control in a pregnancy study.

The chain combines TRBV5-1 with TRBJ2-3; D is unclear. This CDR3 spans 16 amino acids. In germline, CDR1 is SGHRS, CDR2 YFSETQ. Trimming shortened V by 0 bases and J by 2 bases, and 13 bases separated the two germline ends. The CDR3 coding sequence is TGCGCCAGCAGCTTGGGACACCTACTCTACACAGATACGCAGTATTTT. Translating it yields CASSLGHLLYTDTQYF.

This chain uses TRBV11-3 with TRBJ1-2, with a possible D match to TRBD1 (6 bases). The CDR3 runs 14 residues. CDR1 is SGHNT, CDR2 YENEEA, per germline. Trimming pared 5 bases from V and 2 bases from J, leaving 12 bases between. The CDR3: CASSPLTGNYGYTF. The DNA for the CDR3 is TGTGCCAGCAGCCCCCTGACAGGCAACTATGGCTACACCTTC.

The rearrangement uses TRBV28 and TRBJ1-4, with D tentatively TRBD1 (6 bases). The length of the CDR3 is 15 residues. Germline CDR1 is MDHEN and CDR2 is SYDVKM. V lost 6 bases and J 4 bases, leaving 15 bases between the germline ends. CDR3 DNA: TGTGCCAGCAGCACGGCGGGGGGCCATAATGAAAAACTGTTTTTT. It codes for CASSTAGGHNEKLFF.

This clone was detected only once. The chain employs TRBV5-8 and TRBJ1-5; possibly TRBD1 for D (6 bases). This CDR3 is built from 15 residues. The germline gives CDR1 SGHTS, CDR2 YDEGEE. V was cut by 3 bases and J by 7 bases, with 17 bases left in between. The CDR3 DNA follows: TGTGCCAGCAGCTGGGGGCAGGGTTTTGGACAGCCCCAGCATTTT. Amino acid sequence: CASSWGQGFGQPQHF.

The CDR3 is CAWSVRAGGSGNTIYF. The DNA of the CDR3 is TGTGCCTGGAGTGTACGGGCCGGGGGATCTGGAAACACCATATATTTT. The gene calls are TRBV30 and TRBJ1-3, with D perhaps matching TRBD1 (5 bases). Germline CDR1 GTSNPN, CDR2 SVGIG (reference sequence). Trimming pared 0 bases from V and 1 base from J, leaving 13 bases between. The CDR3 is 16 residues long.

The chain uses TRBV18 and TRBJ1-6; TRBD1 aligns across 7 bases. This CDR3 has 16 amino acids. Germline V gene lookup returns CDR1 KGHSH and CDR2 LQKENI. Unmatched junction bases numbered 11, after V lost 2 bases and J lost 10 bases. The CDR3 coding sequence is TGTGCCAGCTCACCAGCCAGGGGGGCTTACGAGTCACCCCTCCACTTT. Translation gives CASSPARGAYESPLHF. Together with reference TRBV18 and TRBJ1-6, the CDR3 gives the full variable domain: NAGVMQNPRHLVRRRGQEARLRCSPMKGHSHVYWYRQLPEEGLKFMVYLQKENIIDESGMPKERFSAEFPKEGPSILRIQQVVRGDSAAYFCASSPARGAYESPLHFGNGTRLTVT.

The V and J genes are TRBV7-6 and TRBJ1-1; possibly TRBD1 for D (5 bases). The CDR3 sequence is 17 residues long. Trimming shortened V by 5 bases and J by 0 bases, and 19 bases separated the two germline ends. The V gene's germline CDR1 is SGHVS and CDR2 FNYEAQ. CDR3 sequence (DNA): TGTGCCAGCAGCGCAAACTGGGGGGGACGACTGAACACTGAAGCTTTCTTT. Translation: CASSANWGGRLNTEAFF.

The chain employs TRBV19 and TRBJ1-2; 7 bases match TRBD1. The ends lost 5 bases at V and 7 bases at J; junction bases unmatched: 7. Germline CDR1 is LNHDA and CDR2 is SQIVND (reference sequence). The CDR3 runs 13 residues. The CDR3 loop is CASSFRDSGGYTF. CDR3 coding DNA: TGTGCCAGTAGTTTCCGGGACAGCGGTGGCTACACCTTC.

This clone was observed a single time. The rearrangement joins TRBV5-5 to TRBJ1-5, with 7 nucleotides matching TRBD1. Per germline, CDR1 SGHKS and CDR2 YYEKEE (reference sequence). The CDR3 length is 14 residues. V shed 4 bases, J shed 7 bases, and the junction held 8 bases outside the gene matches. The CDR3 DNA follows: TGTGCCAGCAGCGCAATACAGGGGACCCAGCCCCAGCATTTT. Its protein product is CASSAIQGTQPQHF.

This clone was detected only once. This chain uses TRBV6-6 with TRBJ1-6; possibly TRBD1 for D (5 bases). The CDR3 is 14 residues long. Germline CDR1 MNHNY, CDR2 SVGAGI (reference sequence). V was pared by 7 bases and J by 5 bases, with 12 bases between. CDR3 coding DNA: TGTGCCAGCACCTTCCAGGACAATAATTCACCCCTCCACTTT. Protein: CASTFQDNNSPLHF.

The CDR3 here is CASSLGIAGGRDNEQFF. In nucleotides, the CDR3 is TGTGCCAGCAGCTTAGGAATAGCGGGGGGGCGGGACAATGAGCAGTTCTTC. The chain has TRBV7-2 and TRBJ2-1, with 11 bases aligning to TRBD2. V dropped 1 base and J dropped 5; count of bases not matched to a gene: 7. CDR1 is SGHTA and CDR2 is FQGNSA in the germline V gene. This CDR3 has 17 residues.

The chain combines TRBV7-9 with TRBJ2-5; 8 bases map to TRBD1. CDR3 length: 14 residues. From germline, CDR1 is SEHNR and CDR2 FQNEAQ (reference sequence). V lost 5 bases to trimming and J lost 4 bases; unmatched junction nucleotides: 6. CDR3 bases: TGTGCCAGCAGCCGACAGGGGCAGGGAGAGACCCAGTACTTC. The encoded protein is CASSRQGQGETQYF.

The rearrangement joins TRBV4-1 to TRBJ1-6; TRBD1 matches 7 bases. Germline assignment: CDR1 MGHRA and CDR2 YSYEKL. The CDR3 contains 14 residues. The V and J ends lost 4 bases and 7 bases, in that order; junction bases with no gene match: 4. The CDR3 loop is CASSPRQGNSPLHF. The DNA of the CDR3 is TGCGCCAGCAGCCCCCGACAGGGAAATTCACCCCTCCACTTT.

The count of this clone is one. The chain is built from TRBV6-8 and TRBJ1-2, with TRBD1 matching 7 bases. The CDR3 runs to 16 residues. Germline V gives CDR1 MNHGY, CDR2 SAAAGT. V lost 0 bases and J lost 5; bases outside the gene matches: 9. CDR3 bases: TGTGCCAGCAGTTACTCGAGACAGGGCGGGGAGTATGGCTACACCTTC. Translating gives CASSYSRQGGEYGYTF.

The chain carries TRBV2 and TRBJ1-5, with 7 bases that match TRBD1. The CDR3 loop spans 14 amino acids. From germline, CDR1 is SNHLY and CDR2 FYNNEI. The J segment lost 4 bases and the V segment lost 4 bases, leaving 4 bases of the junction unmatched. CDR3 sequence reads: CASSGGRGNQPQHF. The CDR3, as DNA: TGTGCCAGCAGTGGAGGCAGGGGGAATCAGCCCCAGCATTTT.

This chain uses TRBV9 with TRBJ1-6, with unresolved D. Trimming removed 0 bases from V and 7 bases from J, with 8 bases in between. The CDR3 spans 14 residues. Germline CDR1 SGDLS, CDR2 YYNGEE. CDR3 residues: CASSVGNENSPLHF. In nucleotides, the CDR3 is TGTGCCAGCAGCGTAGGAAACGAGAATTCACCCCTCCACTTT. The full variable domain, with the rest looked up from reference TRBV9 and TRBJ1-6, is DSGVTQTPKHLITATGQRVTLRCSPRSGDLSVYWYQQSLDQGLQFLIQYYNGEERAKGNILERFSAQQFPDLHSELNLSSLELGDSALYFCASSVGNENSPLHFGNGTRLTVT.

V usage is TRBV5-1 and J usage is TRBJ2-3; 7 bases match TRBD1. The CDR3 has 15 residues. Germline CDR1 and CDR2: SGHRS and YFSETQ. Trimming removed 4 bases from V and 4 bases from J; junction bases left unmatched: 9. The CDR3 sequence is CASSAQGWGPDTQYF. The CDR3 DNA is TGCGCCAGCAGCGCACAGGGGTGGGGGCCAGATACGCAGTATTTT. Filled out from reference TRBV5-1 and TRBJ2-3, the complete variable domain reads KAGVTQTPRYLIKTRGQQVTLSCSPISGHRSVSWYQQTPGQGLQFLFEYFSETQRNKGNFPGRFSGRQFSNSRSEMNVSTLELGDSALYLCASSAQGWGPDTQYFGPGTRLTVL.

The J gene is TRBJ1-2, the V gene TRBV5-4, with D possibly being TRBD1 (5 bases). The CDR3 is 13 amino acids. Germline V gene sequence: CDR1 SGHNT, CDR2 YYREEE (reference sequence). Trimming removed 0 bases at V and 4 bases at J, with 7 bases between. CDR3 nucleotide sequence: TGTGCCAGCAGCTTGGGACAGCTCTATGGCTACACCTTC. Protein sequence: CASSLGQLYGYTF.

The J gene is TRBJ2-1, the V gene TRBV19; 14 bases are a match to TRBD2. Germline loops: CDR1 LNHDA, CDR2 SQIVND (reference sequence). CDR3 length: 16 residues. The trim removed 5 bases at V and 8 bases at J, leaving 8 bases unmatched. CDR3 region: CASSVRLAGGFDEQFF. The DNA of the CDR3 is TGTGCCAGTAGTGTCCGACTAGCGGGGGGGTTCGATGAGCAGTTCTTC.

J is TRBJ1-5 and V is TRBV4-1; maybe TRBD1 (6 bases). The germline V and J ends were trimmed by 0 bases and 0 bases, with 12 bases remaining between them. The CDR3 loop spans 17 amino acids. Per germline, CDR1 MGHRA and CDR2 YSYEKL. In nucleotides, the CDR3 is TGCGCCAGCAGCCAAGACCCACAGGGAGCTAGCAATCAGCCCCAGCATTTT. Residues: CASSQDPQGASNQPQHF.

As DNA, the CDR3 is TGCGCCAGCAGCCAAGATCGAAGGGGGCATCAGCCCCAGCATTTT. It translates to CASSQDRRGHQPQHF. The chain is built from TRBV4-3 and TRBJ1-5, with 7 nucleotides matching TRBD1. CDR3 size: 15 residues. The V gene's germline CDR1 is LGHNA and CDR2 YSLEER. Losses at the gene ends were 0 bases for V and 5 bases for J; bases not matched to a gene: 4.

This sequence joins TRBV6-5 and TRBJ1-5; D remains unclear. There are 13 residues in the CDR3. The germline gives CDR1 MNHEY, CDR2 SVGAGI. V was trimmed by 2 bases and J by 4 bases, leaving 6 bases between them. Written as DNA, the CDR3 is TGTGCCAGCAGTTACCGACTAAATCAGCCCCAGCATTTT. Translation: CASSYRLNQPQHF.

The chain combines TRBV5-1 with TRBJ2-3; D perhaps matches TRBD1 (5 bases). Germline CDR1 and CDR2: SGHRS and YFSETQ. Trimming stripped 0 bases from V and 4 bases from J, with 12 bases between. This CDR3 contains 15 residues. The CDR3 reads CASSLESGWADTQYF. The CDR3 nucleotides read TGCGCCAGCAGCTTGGAATCAGGGTGGGCAGATACGCAGTATTTT.

J is TRBJ1-3 and V is TRBV4-2; D uncertain. CDR3 length: 16 amino acids. Germline lookup yields CDR1 LGHNA and CDR2 YNFKEQ. V was shortened by 0 bases and J by 0 bases, with 9 bases between the two germline ends. The CDR3, as DNA: TGTGCCAGCAGCCAAGAGTTGGCAGGCTCTGGAAACACCATATATTTT. The encoded protein is CASSQELAGSGNTIYF.

The chain recombines TRBV19 with TRBJ1-2; 8 nucleotides agree with TRBD1. CDR3 length equals 13 residues. In germline, CDR1 is LNHDA, CDR2 SQIVND (reference sequence). Trimming took 7 bases from V and 3 from J; bases not matched to a gene: 4. CDR3 sequence: CASTKQGDYGYTF. The CDR3 DNA reads as TGTGCCAGTACTAAACAGGGGGACTATGGCTACACCTTC. Based on the CDR3 plus reference TRBV19 and TRBJ1-2, the full variable domain is DGGITQSPKYLFRKEGQNVTLSCEQNLNHDAMYWYRQDPGQGLRLIYYSQIVNDFQKGDIAEGYSVSREKKESFPLTVTSAQKNPTAFYLCASTKQGDYGYTFGSGTRLTVV.

In this sample, this clone turned up once. The gene calls are TRBV19 and TRBJ1-5; 9 positions match TRBD1. From germline, CDR1 is LNHDA and CDR2 SQIVND (reference sequence). Trimming took 5 bases from V and 9 from J; bases not matched to a gene: 11. CDR3 length: 15 residues. The CDR3 protein is CASSPGGGQGRPQHF. DNA of the CDR3: TGTGCCAGTAGTCCGGGAGGGGGACAGGGAAGGCCCCAGCATTTT.

The chain carries TRBV7-8 and TRBJ1-1, with D possibly matching TRBD1 (6 bases). Deletions cut 4 bases from V and 5 bases from J, with 17 bases between. The CDR3 is 15 residues long. The V gene's germline CDR1 is SGHVS and CDR2 FQNEAQ. This CDR3 is CASSSSGGSMTEAFF. Here the CDR3 DNA reads TGTGCCAGCAGCTCCTCGGGGGGCAGCATGACTGAAGCTTTCTTT.

For this clone: At one end the junction does not follow the germline gene, possibly because of a read error. The chain links TRBV7-2 to TRBJ2-1; 10 bases are a match to TRBD2. Looked up from germline, CDR1 is SGHTA and CDR2 is FQGNSA. The CDR3 has 13 amino acids. The DNA for the CDR3 is TGTGCCAGCAGCCCCCGGCAGCGGGGGGGCCGAGTCTTC. Protein product: CASSPRQRGGRVF.